The clone carrying this T cell receptor (beta chain) has just one count. The protocol was immunoSEQ multiplex PCR, while the TCRdb copy is restricted to in-frame clones and leaves out a portion. The sample has 200,000 or so clones, approximately 88% seen once; the top ten hold around 3.7%. This CDR3 is 15 amino acids long. The V end was cut by 6 bases, the J end by 7 bases, with 21 bases between. Germline values: CDR1 MDHEN, CDR2 SYDVKM. These data belong to a study of blood T cell repertoires in COVID-19. The specimen was PBMCs or T cells enriched from blood (not recorded which). This chain connects TRBV28 to TRBJ2-5; D remains unclear. The receptor comes from a woman in her 30s who had been exposed to COVID-19. CDR3 amino acids: CASRPNLRFAGTQYF. The CDR3 nucleotides read TGTGCCAGCAGACCTAACCTTCGGTTTGCCGGGACCCAGTACTTC.